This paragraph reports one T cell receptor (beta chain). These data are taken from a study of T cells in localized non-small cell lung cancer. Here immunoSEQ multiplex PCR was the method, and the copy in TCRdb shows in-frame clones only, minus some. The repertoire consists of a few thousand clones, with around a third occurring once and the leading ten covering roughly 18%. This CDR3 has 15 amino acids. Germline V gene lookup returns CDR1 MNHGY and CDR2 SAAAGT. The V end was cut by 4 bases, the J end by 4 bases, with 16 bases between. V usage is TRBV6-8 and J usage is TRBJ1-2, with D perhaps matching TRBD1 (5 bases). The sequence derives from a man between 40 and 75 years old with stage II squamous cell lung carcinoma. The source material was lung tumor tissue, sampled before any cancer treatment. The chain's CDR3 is CASSWGGSGGYGYTF. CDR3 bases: TGTGCCAGCAGTTGGGGCGGTTCGGGTGGCTATGGCTACACCTTC.